This record looks at one TCR beta chain sequence and its context. Its antigen remains unidentified. The PCR used 60 Vbeta and 13 Jbeta primers. Assay used: immunoSEQ multiplex PCR; TCRdb lists only in-frame clones, some missing. The sample records approximately 170,000 clones, around 77% being singletons. The data originate from a study of cytomegalovirus exposure and HLA in healthy donors. Points from the study as a whole: Near-uniform donor sequencing depth was presumed by presence/absence analyses. A missense DCLRE1C variant was associated with V- and J-gene trimming of TCR beta chains in a later analysis, and an independent cohort replicated the association. In an earlier analysis, productive rearrangement rates for most beta V segments clustered near 87% or 30%.

The CDR3 has 16 amino acids. From germline, CDR1 is MNHEY and CDR2 SVGAGI. Trimming took 4 bases from V and 3 from J, leaving 18 bases between them. The sample taken for sequencing was PBMCs. The rearrangement uses TRBV6-5 and TRBJ1-1, with D perhaps matching TRBD1 (6 bases). The receptor was isolated from a woman in her 30s in good health and CMV-seropositive. The CDR3, as DNA: TGTGCCAGCAGTTTGACAGGTACACCCATGGACACTGAAGCTTTCTTT. Translating it yields CASSLTGTPMDTEAFF.